This TCR beta chain came from a study of CD8 T cells in ankylosing spondylitis. General observations from the study: A motif of 7 to 9 highly homologous TCR beta variants was seen as apparently characteristic of ankylosing spondylitis blood. Clones tied to disease were said to be significantly enriched in matched ankylosing spondylitis synovial fluid.

This clonotype was seen many times. Its antigen remains unidentified. Libraries of TCR beta came from quantitative 5'-RACE with molecular barcodes. TCRdb re-derived calls from the 5' RACE reads in MiXCR, one entry per CDR3 protein. The table has some 200,000 distinct CDR3 sequences, about 7.3% seen once. Germline V lookup: CDR1 MNHEY, CDR2 SMNVEV (reference sequence). There are 16 residues in the CDR3. V lost 6 bases, J lost 3 bases, and 20 bases lay in between. The chain joins TRBV27 to TRBJ1-1; weak D call: TRBD1 (6 bases). This TCR derives from a male donor with ankylosing spondylitis. The sample taken for sequencing was blood, either unsorted or a sorted T cell fraction (not recorded which). As DNA, the CDR3 is TGTGCCAGCAGCCCTACAGGGAGGTTGGGGGACACTGAAGCTTTCTTT. Translating gives CASSPTGRLGDTEAFF.